Sequencing of this TCR beta chain was carried out in a study of blood T cell repertoires in COVID-19. Across the study: T cells, B-cell-depleted T cells, or PBMCs provided the cDNA or gDNA that served as material.

The CDR3 runs 14 residues. With 5 bases clipped from V and 2 bases from J, the junction kept 2 bases outside the gene matches. CDR1 and CDR2 (germline): ENHRY, SYGVKD. Participants spanned ages about 18 to 90 years and resided in 24 US areas. Profiled with immunoSEQ multiplex PCR; TCRdb holds only in-frame clones, not every one. This table has some 390,000 clones, roughly 86% appearing once. The chain joins TRBV10-3 to TRBJ2-7; 11 nucleotides match TRBD2. The receptor comes from a woman between 25 and 40 years old who had recovered from COVID-19. The source material was PBMCs or T cells enriched from blood (not recorded which). The CDR3 bases are TGTGCCATCAGTCGGACTAGCGGGCCCTACGAGCAGTACTTC. It codes for CAISRTSGPYEQYF.